The clone carrying this T cell receptor (beta chain) appeared many times. These data belong to a study of regulatory T cells in long-lasting Graves disease. As for the study in general: The study counted Graves' disease as persistent given over 5 years of antithyroid drugs and positive TSH receptor antibodies.

Germline lookup yields CDR1 DFQATT and CDR2 SNEGSKA (reference sequence). The CDR3 covers 16 residues. Trimming at V came to 0 bases and at J to 3 bases, leaving 4 bases not matched to a gene. Researchers made TCR beta libraries by using iRepertoire HTBI primers and running Arm-PCR on CDR3 regions. Each CDR3 protein gets one entry after TCRdb re-called the multiplex PCR reads with MiXCR. The table includes 350,000 to 450,000 distinct CDR3 sequences, over 20% detected once. Time point given: persistent/refractory GD, antithyroid drugs over 5 years with positive TRAb. After RNA was extracted from PBMCs, the TCR library was made from it.

This receptor was obtained from a female donor with Graves disease. The rearrangement joins TRBV20-1 to TRBJ2-7; 14 nucleotides line up with TRBD2. Sequencing was performed on peripheral blood mononuclear cells (PBMCs), taken when the disease was refractory, from a patient treated with antithyroid drugs. The CDR3 DNA sequence: TGCAGTGCTAGAGACGCCGGGACTAGCGGGAGCTACGAGCAGTACTTC. Protein product: CSARDAGTSGSYEQYF.